The rows below give T cell receptor beta chains drawn from one sample of a study of molecular identifiers for immune sequencing clone quantification. TCRdb re-called the PCR reads through MiXCR, storing one row per CDR3 protein. The sample has roughly 300,000 distinct CDR3 sequences, roughly 24% seen once; the top ten hold approximately 0.74%. The sample consisted of naive CD8+ T cells from blood, with Jurkat cell RNA spiked in. The receptors derive from a human donor in good health. Some libraries in this study had Jurkat cell RNA spiked in. CDR3s leave out the opening cysteine and the closing phenylalanine or tryptophan.

V	J	CDR3
TRBV6-1	TRBJ1-6	ASKQGLDNSPLH
TRBV10-2	TRBJ2-3	ASSSTLSGGSRTDTQY
TRBV11-3	TRBJ1-1	ASSSTGLAEAF
TRBV27	TRBJ1-5	ASSLSPDQPQH
TRBV4-3	TRBJ2-7	ASSQARGLSYEQY
TRBV7-9	TRBJ2-7	ASSARPIAGATYEQY
TRBV3-1	TRBJ2-3	ASSQVSGKRLNTQY
TRBV2	TRBJ2-3	ASRSEAYSTDTQY
TRBV27	TRBJ1-5	ASRDSGTVSNQPQH
TRBV30	TRBJ1-2	AWRTDGYT
TRBV6-2/TRBV6-3	TRBJ1-2	ASSFDFSGGYGYT
TRBV4-3	TRBJ2-5	ASSQVLSLETQY
TRBV9	TRBJ2-1	ASSAEEGILFIDEQF
TRBV7-2	TRBJ1-6	ASSTDPGQGATYNSPLH
TRBV27	TRBJ2-7	ASSPGPLAAYEQY
TRBV27	TRBJ1-5	ASSPDIGQPQH
TRBV4-3	TRBJ2-3	ASSQAGLSTDTQY
TRBV7-9	TRBJ2-3	ASSSPLADTDTQY
TRBV20-1	TRBJ2-5	SAREMVETQY
TRBV14	TRBJ2-5	ASSLSGGAPQETQY
TRBV29-1	TRBJ1-2	SVEHAGTGYGYT
TRBV12-3/TRBV12-4	TRBJ2-7	ANSLGTGVYEQY
TRBV7-9	TRBJ2-5	ASSLGDSSQETQY
TRBV7-9	TRBJ2-3	ASSYLPKSTDTQY
TRBV29-1	TRBJ2-1	SVEVPYNEQF
TRBV6-5	TRBJ1-1	ARFRADALNPEAF
TRBV7-9	TRBJ2-7	ASSPRTGEGYEQY
TRBV6-5	TRBJ1-1	ASSQWAHTEAF
TRBV6-5	TRBJ2-7	ASSDTGSGYEQY
TRBV12-3/TRBV12-4	TRBJ2-5	ASSLGLLETQY
TRBV29-1	TRBJ2-5	SVFGGQAETQY
TRBV14	TRBJ2-7	ASSPAGGSYEQY
TRBV29-1	TRBJ2-7	SVSGLAGEYEQY
TRBV5-4	TRBJ2-5	ASSLDLAGLTETQY
TRBV4-1	TRBJ1-5	ASSQDGPFQPQH
TRBV27	TRBJ1-1	ASSLVGGLYTEAF
TRBV19	TRBJ2-7	ASSIVGGNSYEQY
TRBV14	TRBJ1-1	ASRAGNTEAF
TRBV18	TRBJ2-3	ASSPERQGATDTQY
TRBV4-1	TRBJ1-1	ASSLRTGSNTEAF
TRBV4-3	TRBJ2-7	ASSPTRDRDYEQY
TRBV7-9	TRBJ1-2	ASSLGGSIGYGYT
TRBV7-6	TRBJ2-3	ASSYVEDTQY
TRBV29-1	TRBJ2-7	SVLAGGGYEQY
TRBV12-3/TRBV12-4	TRBJ2-3	ASSLYPQDTQY
TRBV12-5	TRBJ2-3	ASGSTPIGTSGRHTQY
TRBV6-5	TRBJ2-3	ASSDARRDTDTQY
TRBV11-2	TRBJ1-4	ASRADPNEKLF
TRBV27	TRBJ2-7	ASSLGGGTYEQY
TRBV5-4	TRBJ1-2	ASSWAGTTSYGYT
TRBV7-3	TRBJ2-2	ASSRDRYHTGELF